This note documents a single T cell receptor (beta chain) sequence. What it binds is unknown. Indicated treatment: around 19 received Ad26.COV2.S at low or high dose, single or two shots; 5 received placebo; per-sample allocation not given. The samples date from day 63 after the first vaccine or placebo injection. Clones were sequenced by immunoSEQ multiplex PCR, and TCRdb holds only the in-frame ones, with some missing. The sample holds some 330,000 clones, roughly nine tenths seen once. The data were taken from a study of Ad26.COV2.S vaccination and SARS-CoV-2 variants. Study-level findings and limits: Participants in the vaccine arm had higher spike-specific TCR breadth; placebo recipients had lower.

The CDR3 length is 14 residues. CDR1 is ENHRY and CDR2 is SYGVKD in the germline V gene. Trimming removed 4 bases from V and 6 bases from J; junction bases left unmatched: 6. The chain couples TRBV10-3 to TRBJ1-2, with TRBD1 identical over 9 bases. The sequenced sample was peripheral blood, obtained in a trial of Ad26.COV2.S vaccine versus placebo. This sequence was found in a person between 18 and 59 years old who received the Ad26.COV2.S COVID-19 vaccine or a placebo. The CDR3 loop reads CAISVPGTGNGYTF. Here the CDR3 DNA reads TGTGCCATCAGTGTTCCGGGGACAGGGAATGGCTACACCTTC.